This T cell receptor beta chain was sequenced during a study of regulatory T cells in long-lasting Graves disease. Trimming stripped 0 bases from V and 4 bases from J, with 10 bases between. This CDR3 spans 15 amino acids. Germline CDR1 reads SGDLS; CDR2 reads YYNGEE. To note about this clonotype: Its antigen is unidentified.

Findings and caveats of the study: With persistent disease, TRBV28, TRBJ1-2 and TRBJ2-5 were the favored segments. Persistent patients shared more public clonotypes (about 3,000) than newly diagnosed patients (around 1,000).

Arm-PCR of CDR3 regions with iRepertoire HTBI primers generated TCR beta libraries. TCRdb re-called the multiplex PCR reads through MiXCR, storing one row per CDR3 protein. This table has under 450,000 distinct CDR3 sequences, roughly 10% appearing once. Sample time point: newly diagnosed GD, antithyroid drugs for less than 3 months. From PBMCs, RNA was extracted and then used to make the TCR library. The same sample was also used in a study of T cells in Graves' hyperthyroidism and ophthalmopathy. According to that study: The study used the HTBI primer set for a first-round RT-PCR of the TCR CDR3. Among thyroid clonotypes expanded above 0.001, most also appeared in blood.

The sequence was obtained from a woman aged 18-30 years with Graves disease. The material was peripheral blood mononuclear cells (PBMCs), obtained at new diagnosis, from a patient treated with antithyroid drugs. The chain couples TRBV9 to TRBJ2-2, with a weak D call TRBD2 (5 bases). Here the CDR3 DNA reads TGTGCCAGCAGCGTAGAGTGGGAGCCCACCGGGGAGCTGTTTTTT. Amino acids: CASSVEWEPTGELFF.